This T cell receptor (beta chain) was obtained from a study of cytomegalovirus exposure and HLA in healthy donors. The study's findings and limits: A later analysis appeared to link common viral pathogens to several of the most significant clusters. It was taken for granted in presence/absence analyses that sequencing depth across donors was roughly uniform.

Of note for this clone: Its matching antigen is unknown.

Primers included in the PCR were 60 Vbeta and 13 Jbeta primers. Sequencing used immunoSEQ multiplex PCR; TCRdb keeps in-frame clones, though not all of them. Here the sample spans 100,000 to 150,000 clones, around 78% being singletons. Specimen: PBMCs. The origin of this receptor is a woman aged 45-65 years in good health and CMV-seronegative.

This CDR3 is CASSFGGRAHEQFF. The CDR3 region has the DNA TGTGCCAGCAGCTTTGGCGGGAGGGCCCATGAGCAGTTCTTC. The V and J genes are TRBV7-9 and TRBJ2-1, with TRBD2 matching over 9 bases. The CDR3 covers 14 residues. Germline lookup yields CDR1 SEHNR and CDR2 FQNEAQ (reference sequence). J gave up 8 bases and V 3 bases, and 5 bases lay outside the gene matches.